Below are 10 T cell receptor beta chains sequenced from a single sample in a study of stem cell transplantation in POMP-related autoinflammatory disease. Sequenced by immunoSEQ multiplex PCR; TCRdb stores in-frame clones only, minus some. In the table there are several thousand clones, roughly 80% of which are singletons. The sample taken for sequencing was a CXCR5-defined cell subset from PBMCs. The receptors originated from a human donor in good health.

This clone appeared a few times. CDR3 nucleotides: TGTGCCAGCAGCGTAGTCTGGTCCAGGACTAGCAGGGCCGGGGAGCTGTTTTTT. This gives the protein CASSVVWSRTSRAGELFF. The chain links TRBV9 to TRBJ2-2, with TRBD2 matching 8 bases. Germline lookup yields CDR1 SGDLS and CDR2 YYNGEE. This CDR3 comprises 18 residues. Germline trimming cut 0 bases from V and 6 bases from J; bases unmatched to any gene: 13.

The chain links TRBV5-6 to TRBJ1-1; D unclear. The CDR3 is made up of 10 amino acids. Trimming cost V 5 bases and J 7 bases, with 6 bases left between them. Germline CDR1 and CDR2: SGHDT and YYEEEE. CDR3 residues: CASRRGEAFF. CDR3 bases: TGTGCCAGCAGGCGGGGTGAAGCTTTCTTT.

The V gene is TRBV10-1, the J gene TRBJ2-7; D might be TRBD2 (6 bases). Germline lookup yields CDR1 WNHNN and CDR2 SYGVQD (reference sequence). The CDR3 is 15 residues long. Deletions cut 7 bases from V and 1 base from J, with 17 bases between. The DNA for the CDR3 is TGCGCCAGCATCGACTGGCGGGGTAGATCCTACGAGCAGTACTTC. The encoded protein is CASIDWRGRSYEQYF.

The chain uses TRBV7-9 and TRBJ2-3; tentative D call: TRBD2 (6 bases). There are 15 residues in the CDR3. Germline V CDR1 and CDR2: SEHNR, FQNEAQ (reference sequence). V gave up 4 bases and J gave up 2 bases, with 13 bases separating them. DNA for the CDR3: TGTGCCAGCAGCTCCGTGGGGGGTTCCACAGATACGCAGTATTTT. Translating it yields CASSSVGGSTDTQYF.

This clone was observed a few times. The rearrangement joins TRBV4-3 to TRBJ1-4; D is ambiguous. Per the germline V gene, CDR1 is LGHNA and CDR2 is YSLEER. This CDR3 region has 15 residues. V shed 0 bases and J shed 5 bases, with 10 bases lying between them. The CDR3 DNA follows: TGCGCCAGCAGCCAAGAGTTGGCCAGGAATGAAAAACTGTTTTTT. This gives the protein CASSQELARNEKLFF.

The V gene is TRBV11-1, the J gene TRBJ2-7; TRBD2 matches at 14 bases. Germline-derived CDR1 and CDR2 are SGHAT and FQDESV (reference sequence). V was pared by 5 bases and J by 2 bases, with 5 bases of the junction left unmatched. The CDR3 length is 16 residues. Here the CDR3 DNA reads TGTGCCAGCAGCCCGATGGGACTAGCGGGGGCCTACGAGCAGTACTTC. It specifies CASSPMGLAGAYEQYF.

The V and J genes are TRBV4-2 and TRBJ2-2; D is perhaps TRBD1 (5 bases). The germline V gene encodes CDR1 LGHNA and CDR2 YNFKEQ. Trimming shortened V by 0 bases and J by 7 bases, and 12 bases separated the two germline ends. The length of the CDR3 is 15 residues. Here the CDR3 reads CASSQEGSDSGELFF. The CDR3 DNA is TGTGCCAGCAGCCAAGAGGGGTCCGACAGCGGGGAGCTGTTTTTT.

This clone was observed a few times. V gene TRBV5-4 combines with J gene TRBJ2-4, with 10 bases that match TRBD1. J gave up 5 bases and V 3 bases, and 5 bases lay outside the gene matches. The CDR3 has 15 amino acids. Germline V CDR1 and CDR2: SGHNT, YYREEE (reference sequence). CDR3 in amino acids: CASSSRTGGENIQYF. The CDR3 DNA reads TGTGCCAGCAGCTCCCGGACAGGGGGAGAAAACATTCAGTACTTC.

This clone has only one observation. The chain carries TRBV2 and TRBJ2-2; maybe TRBD2 (5 bases). Germline values: CDR1 SNHLY, CDR2 FYNNEI. The CDR3 is 13 amino acids. V was cut by 6 bases and J by 7 bases, with 12 bases left in between. The CDR3: CASRSDFDGELFF. The CDR3 coding sequence is TGTGCCAGCAGATCGGACTTTGACGGGGAGCTGTTTTTT.

The genes are TRBV5-6 and TRBJ2-2; D remains unclear. The germline gives CDR1 SGHDT, CDR2 YYEEEE. The V end was cut by 4 bases, the J end by 0 bases, with 13 bases between. The CDR3 consists of 16 residues. CDR3 DNA: TGTGCCAGCAGCCCTGTAGGACGGTCGAACACCGGGGAGCTGTTTTTT. Protein: CASSPVGRSNTGELFF.